Sequencing of this T cell receptor beta chain was carried out in a study of PD-1 blockade in classical Hodgkin lymphoma. Study summary: Patients were infused with nivolumab 3 mg/kg every 2 weeks. Overall study results and limits: Complete responders possessed baseline diversity comparable to newly diagnosed patients.

Method: immunoSEQ multiplex PCR; TCRdb's copy keeps in-frame clones and lacks some. The top ten hold almost 25% of the sample, which has around 4,200 clones, approximately 68% seen once. This clone was observed a handful of times. Its matching antigen is unknown. Germline V CDR1 and CDR2: MNHNS, SASEGT. The CDR3 runs to 20 residues. Trimming removed 2 bases from V and 1 base from J; junction bases left unmatched: 12. Time point indicated: cycle 4 day 1 (C4D1), after around six weeks of nivolumab. In every patient, relapse followed autologous stem cell transplantation, while exposure to brentuximab vedotin differed. Isolation of CD8+ T cells from thawed PBMCs used magnetic negative selection.

The sample consisted of CD8+ T cells from blood, taken before the fourth cycle of nivolumab. The receptor comes from a human donor with classical Hodgkin lymphoma. The rearrangement links TRBV6-1 to TRBJ2-7; 15 bases agree with TRBD2. The CDR3 is CASSETSAQGLAGGSYEQYF. The DNA for the CDR3 is TGTGCCAGCAGTGAAACGAGCGCTCAGGGACTAGCGGGGGGATCCTACGAGCAGTACTTC.